This T cell receptor (beta chain) was obtained from a study of cytomegalovirus exposure and HLA in healthy donors. As for this clone: Its antigen remains unidentified.

It was with 60 Vbeta and 13 Jbeta primers that the PCR ran. The table came from immunoSEQ multiplex PCR; TCRdb's copy has only in-frame clones and leaves some out. Among 90,000 to 120,000 clones listed, about 81% were seen once. The CDR3 runs to 14 residues. Unmatched junction bases numbered 10, after V lost 8 bases and J lost 7 bases. Germline V CDR1 and CDR2: SNHLY, FYNNEI. Regarding the study as a whole: Most subjects had HLA-A and HLA-B alleles reportedly predicted accurately by TCR beta sequences. A few V segments could not be told apart, such as TRBV6-2 and TRBV6-3, and were left out. It was reportedly the case that the classifier diagnosed cytomegalovirus status with high specificity and sensitivity.

The V gene is TRBV2, the J gene TRBJ2-1; 8 nucleotides agree with TRBD1. The specimen sequenced was PBMCs. This clonotype originated in a man under 40 in good health and CMV-seropositive. The CDR3 DNA sequence: TGTGCCAGCCGCGACAGGGGAGCCCCAAATGAGCAGTTCTTC. Encoded protein: CASRDRGAPNEQFF.